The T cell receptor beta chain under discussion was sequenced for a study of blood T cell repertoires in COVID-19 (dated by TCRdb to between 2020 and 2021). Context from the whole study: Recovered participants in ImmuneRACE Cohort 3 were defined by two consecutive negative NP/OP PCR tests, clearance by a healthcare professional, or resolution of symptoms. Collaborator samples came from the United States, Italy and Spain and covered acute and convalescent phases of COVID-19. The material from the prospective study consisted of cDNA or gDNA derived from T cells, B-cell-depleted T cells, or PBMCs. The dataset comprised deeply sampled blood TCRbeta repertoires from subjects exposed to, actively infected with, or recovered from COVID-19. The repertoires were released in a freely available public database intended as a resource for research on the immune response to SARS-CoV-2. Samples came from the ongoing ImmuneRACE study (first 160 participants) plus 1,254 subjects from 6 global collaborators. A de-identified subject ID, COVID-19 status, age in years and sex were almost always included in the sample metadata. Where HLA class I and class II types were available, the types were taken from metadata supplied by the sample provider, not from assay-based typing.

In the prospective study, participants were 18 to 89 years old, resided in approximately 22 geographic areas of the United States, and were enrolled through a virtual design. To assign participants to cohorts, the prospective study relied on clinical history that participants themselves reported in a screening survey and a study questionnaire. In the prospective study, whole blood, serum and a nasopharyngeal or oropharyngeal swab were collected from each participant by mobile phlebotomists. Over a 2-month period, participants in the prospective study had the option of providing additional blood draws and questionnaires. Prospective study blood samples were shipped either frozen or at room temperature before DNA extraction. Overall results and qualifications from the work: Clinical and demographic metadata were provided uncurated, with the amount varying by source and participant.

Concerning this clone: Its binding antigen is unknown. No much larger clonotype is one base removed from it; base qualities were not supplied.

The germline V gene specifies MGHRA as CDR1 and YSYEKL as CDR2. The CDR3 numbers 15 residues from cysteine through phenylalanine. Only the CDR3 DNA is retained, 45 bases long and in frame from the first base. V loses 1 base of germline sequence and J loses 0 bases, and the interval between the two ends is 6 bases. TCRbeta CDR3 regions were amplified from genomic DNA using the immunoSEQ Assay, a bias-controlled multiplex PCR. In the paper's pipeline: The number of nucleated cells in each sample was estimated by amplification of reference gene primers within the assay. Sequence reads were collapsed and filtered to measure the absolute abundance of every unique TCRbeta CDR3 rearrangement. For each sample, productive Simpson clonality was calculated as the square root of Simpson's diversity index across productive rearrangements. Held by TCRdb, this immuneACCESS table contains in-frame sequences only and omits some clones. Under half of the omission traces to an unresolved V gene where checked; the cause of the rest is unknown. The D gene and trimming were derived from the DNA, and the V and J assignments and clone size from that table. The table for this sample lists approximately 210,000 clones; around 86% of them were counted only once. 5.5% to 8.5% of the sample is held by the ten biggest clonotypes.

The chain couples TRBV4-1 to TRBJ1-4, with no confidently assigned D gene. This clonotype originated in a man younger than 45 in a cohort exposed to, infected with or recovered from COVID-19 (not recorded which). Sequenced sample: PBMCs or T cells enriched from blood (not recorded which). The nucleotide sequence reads TGCGCCAGCAGCCAAGTCCCTACAACTAATGAAAAACTGTTTTTT. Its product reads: CASSQVPTTNEKLFF.